Listed here are 30 T cell receptor beta chains from one sample, sequenced in a study of vaccination effects on CD4 cells after COVID-19. Profiling relied on immunoSEQ multiplex PCR, and the TCRdb table lists in-frame clones only, not all of them. The sample comprises under 85,000 clones, about 74% of which are singletons, and approximately 1.5% rests with the top ten. No antigen has been identified for these receptors. Antigen-specific CD4+ T cells were expanded with viral peptide pools in the ViraFEST assay before sequencing. The culture ran for roughly 10 days before CD4+ T cells were isolated. This specimen consisted of CD4+ T cells from PBMCs cultured with HCoV-229E spike peptides, obtained before COVID-19 vaccination. The receptors derive from a human donor who received a COVID-19 vaccine.

The chain has TRBV6-2 or TRBV6-3 and TRBJ2-7; D gene uncertain. V lost 4 bases and J lost 1, with 8 bases in between. In germline, CDR1 is MNHEY, CDR2 SVGEGT. The CDR3 spans 13 residues. In DNA form, the CDR3 reads TGTGCCAGCAGTTTCTGGGGTTCCTACGAGCAGTACGTC. Translation: CASSFWGSYEQYV.

This chain uses TRBV7-8 with TRBJ1-1; D call uncertain. The germline V gene has CDR1 SGHVS and CDR2 FQNEAQ. The CDR3 is made up of 14 amino acids. Trimming left V 1 base short and J 1 base short, with 7 bases between. CDR3 sequence reads: CASSLVISNTEAFF. In DNA form, the CDR3 reads TGTGCCAGCAGCTTAGTAATTTCGAACACTGAAGCTTTCTTT.

The chain's CDR3 is CASSDALTTGEQYV. The CDR3 region has the DNA TGTGCCAGCAGTGATGCCCTAACGACGGGCGAGCAGTACGTC. The J gene is TRBJ2-7, the V gene TRBV6-4; D remains unclear. The CDR3 has 14 residues. The germline CDR1 and CDR2 sequences are MRHNA and SNTAGT. The germline V and J ends were trimmed by 3 bases and 6 bases, with 15 bases remaining between them.

The sample holds one count of this clone. The V and J genes are TRBV2 and TRBJ1-5; unclear D gene. Germline V gene sequence: CDR1 SNHLY, CDR2 FYNNEI. V was clipped by 1 base and J by 1 base, with 8 bases between them. This CDR3 comprises 15 residues. DNA for the CDR3: TGTGCCAGCAGTGAAGACGGCCAGAGCAATCAGCCCCAGCATTTT. This translates into CASSEDGQSNQPQHF. Together with reference TRBV2 and TRBJ1-5, the CDR3 gives the full variable domain: EPEVTQTPSHQVTQMGQEVILRCVPISNHLYFYWYRQILGQKVEFLVSFYNNEISEKSEIFDDQFSVERPDGSNFTLKIRSTKLEDSAMYFCASSEDGQSNQPQHFGDGTRLSIL.

V gene TRBV24-1 combines with J gene TRBJ2-1, with a possible D match to TRBD1 (6 bases). Per germline, CDR1 KGHDR and CDR2 SFDVKD. This CDR3 comprises 17 residues. Trimming removed 4 bases from V and 9 bases from J, with 24 bases in between. CDR3 protein: CATSDRTTRRDKGEQFF. CDR3 nucleotide sequence: TGTGCCACCAGTGACCGTACCACCCGACGGGACAAGGGTGAGCAGTTCTTC.

The V gene is TRBV24-1, the J gene TRBJ2-3, with TRBD2 matching 12 bases. V shed 4 bases and J 6 bases; nucleotides not matched to a gene: 16. Germline loops: CDR1 KGHDR, CDR2 SFDVKD. There are 19 residues in the CDR3. Written as DNA, the CDR3 is TGTGCCACCAGTGACGCCGGTCCTAGCGGGGGGGTGTTAGGGGATACGCAGTATTTT. Protein sequence: CATSDAGPSGGVLGDTQYF.

V is TRBV5-6 and J is TRBJ2-6; D uncertain. The germline V and J ends were trimmed by 4 bases and 0 bases, with 14 bases remaining between them. The CDR3 length is 17 residues. The germline CDR1 and CDR2 sequences are SGHDT and YYEEEE. DNA of the CDR3: TGTGCCAGCAGCCGAGCGACGGACCTCTCTGGGGCCAACGTCCTGACTTTC. Translating gives CASSRATDLSGANVLTF.

CDR3 nucleotide sequence: TGTGCCAGCAGCCCTGGGGACACAACTAATGAAAAACTGTTTTTT. It translates to CASSPGDTTNEKLFF. This chain connects TRBV7-2 to TRBJ1-4, with D perhaps TRBD1 (6 bases). Germline-derived CDR1 and CDR2 are SGHTA and FQGNSA. The CDR3 covers 15 residues. Trimming shortened V by 5 bases and J by 0 bases, and 10 bases separated the two germline ends.

This chain connects TRBV24-1 to TRBJ2-3; 9 bases agree with TRBD1. Germline-derived CDR1 and CDR2 are KGHDR and SFDVKD. The CDR3 consists of 13 residues. The V and J ends lost 8 bases and 4 bases, in that order; junction bases with no gene match: 3. The CDR3, as DNA: TGTGCCACCAACGGACAGGGGTCAGATACGCAGTATTTT. This sequence encodes CATNGQGSDTQYF.

The rearrangement links TRBV29-1 to TRBJ1-5; D call uncertain. V was cut by 7 bases and J by 6 bases, with 16 bases left in between. This CDR3 spans 13 amino acids. Germline lookup yields CDR1 SQVTM and CDR2 ANQGSEA. The CDR3 protein is CSAGGGNSQPQHF. Here the CDR3 DNA reads TGCAGCGCGGGAGGAGGGAACAGTCAGCCCCAGCATTTT.

The chain uses TRBV4-1 and TRBJ2-4; TRBD1 might be the D (5 bases). Germline V gene sequence: CDR1 MGHRA, CDR2 YSYEKL. CDR3 length: 15 amino acids. Trimming took off 1 base at V and 0 bases at J, with 7 bases between the two ends. The CDR3 reads CASSQVGLAKNIQYF. CDR3 sequence (DNA): TGCGCCAGCAGCCAAGTGGGGCTAGCCAAAAACATTCAGTACTTC.

The J gene is TRBJ1-1, the V gene TRBV6-5; 7 bases line up with TRBD1. Trimming cost V 8 bases and J 4 bases; bases outside gene matches: 13. The CDR3 is 15 amino acids. The V gene's germline CDR1 is MNHEY and CDR2 SVGAGI. The CDR3, as DNA: TGTGCCAGCGGGGGAACAGGGGATCATACCACTGAAGCTTTCTTT. It encodes CASGGTGDHTTEAFF.

This chain links TRBV18 with TRBJ1-1; no clear D gene. Germline loops: CDR1 KGHSH, CDR2 LQKENI. The V end lost 2 bases, the J end lost 3 bases, and 10 bases lay between the germline ends. The length of the CDR3 is 14 residues. Here the CDR3 reads CASSPRVADTEAFF. The CDR3 DNA reads TGTGCCAGCTCACCAAGGGTAGCAGACACTGAAGCTTTCTTT. Full variable domain (missing parts from reference TRBV18 and TRBJ1-1): NAGVMQNPRHLVRRRGQEARLRCSPMKGHSHVYWYRQLPEEGLKFMVYLQKENIIDESGMPKERFSAEFPKEGPSILRIQQVVRGDSAAYFCASSPRVADTEAFFGQGTRLTVV.

The CDR3 region is CASSAEQGRNSPLHF. The CDR3 DNA follows: TGTGCCAGCAGCGCCGAACAGGGGCGGAATTCACCCCTCCACTTT. The chain uses TRBV11-1 and TRBJ1-6; 7 nucleotides align to TRBD1. Germline V gene data show CDR1 as SGHAT and CDR2 as FQDESV (reference sequence). The J segment lost 7 bases and the V segment lost 5 bases, leaving 8 bases of the junction unmatched. This CDR3 has 15 amino acids.

This clone has just a few counts. The CDR3 loop reads CASSYSRVSTEAFF. In DNA, the CDR3 is TGTGCCAGCAGTTACTCAAGGGTATCCACTGAAGCTTTCTTT. This rearrangement joins TRBV6-6 to TRBJ1-1; the D is unclear. The germline V and J ends were trimmed by 0 bases and 4 bases, with 9 bases remaining between them. The CDR3 length is 14 residues. Germline CDR1 and CDR2: MNHNY and SVGAGI (reference sequence).

This clone was seen a few times. The chain joins TRBV29-1 to TRBJ2-1; tentatively, D is TRBD2 (5 bases). This CDR3 comprises 15 residues. CDR1 SQVTM and CDR2 ANQGSEA come from the germline V gene. The V gene lost 1 base and the J gene lost 0 bases, with 10 bases spanning the gap. The CDR3 DNA reads TGCAGCGTTGAAGGTCACGCGGGCTCCTACAATGAGCAGTTCTTC. Translating it yields CSVEGHAGSYNEQFF.

V gene TRBV6-5 combines with J gene TRBJ2-2; no definite D call. Per germline, CDR1 MNHEY and CDR2 SVGAGI. V was cut by 5 bases and J by 7 bases, with 14 bases left in between. The CDR3 runs 14 residues. The CDR3 region is CASSRQSVVGELFF. CDR3 in DNA: TGTGCCAGCAGTCGCCAATCGGTGGTCGGGGAGCTGTTTTTT.

The V gene is TRBV5-1, the J gene TRBJ2-1; 10 bases are a match to TRBD2. CDR1 SGHRS and CDR2 YFSETQ come from the germline V gene. With V trimmed by 4 bases and J by 4 bases, 5 bases remained unmatched. This CDR3 has 15 residues. The DNA for the CDR3 is TGCGCCAGCAGCCAAGGGACTAGCGAGTACAATGAGCAGTTCTTC. This encodes CASSQGTSEYNEQFF.

The chain couples TRBV4-2 to TRBJ2-1, with 8 nucleotides matching TRBD2. The CDR3 consists of 17 residues. V shed 1 base, J shed 5 bases, and the junction held 10 bases outside the gene matches. Germline V gene sequence: CDR1 LGHNA, CDR2 YNFKEQ. CDR3 DNA sequence: TGTGCCAGCAGCCAAGGCCCAGGGCGGGGGGATAACAATGAGCAGTTCTTC. Protein product: CASSQGPGRGDNNEQFF.

The V call is TRBV7-3, the J call TRBJ2-2, with D unresolved. Germline lookup yields CDR1 SGHTA and CDR2 FQGTGA. This CDR3 comprises 14 residues. Trimming cost V 3 bases and J 1 base, with 6 bases left between them. Written as DNA, the CDR3 is TGTGCCAGCAGCTTTGATAGGAACACCGGGGAGCTGTTTTTT. It specifies CASSFDRNTGELFF.

V usage is TRBV7-9 and J usage is TRBJ1-6; D perhaps matches TRBD1 (6 bases). V lost 5 bases, J lost 5 bases, and 13 bases lay in between. CDR1 and CDR2 from the germline V gene are SEHNR and FQNEAQ (reference sequence). CDR3 length: 15 amino acids. DNA for the CDR3: TGTGCCAGCAGCAGGCGACAGGAGGATAATTCACCCCTCCACTTT. It specifies CASSRRQEDNSPLHF.

The V gene is TRBV28, the J gene TRBJ2-7, with TRBD2 as a possible D gene (6 bases). There are 13 residues in the CDR3. Germline V gene data show CDR1 as MDHEN and CDR2 as SYDVKM. The V gene lost 3 bases and the J gene lost 6 bases, with 12 bases spanning the gap. The CDR3 region has the DNA TGTGCCAGCAGTTTTCAGGGTAGCGGCGAGCAGTACGTC. Its protein is CASSFQGSGEQYV.

The V gene is TRBV10-1, the J gene TRBJ1-2; 7 positions agree with TRBD1. Trimming took 4 bases from V and 6 from J; bases not matched to a gene: 2. There are 12 residues in the CDR3. Germline CDR1 reads WNHNN; CDR2 reads SYGVQD (reference sequence). CDR3: CASSGQGNGYTF. CDR3 coding DNA: TGCGCCAGCAGTGGACAGGGAAATGGCTACACCTTC.

J is TRBJ2-7 and V is TRBV4-1; D not certain. The germline V gene encodes CDR1 MGHRA and CDR2 YSYEKL. V lost 0 bases and J 1 base, leaving 10 bases between the germline ends. This CDR3 is built from 15 residues. This CDR3 reads CASSQDLRSSYEQYV. The CDR3 coding sequence is TGCGCCAGCAGCCAAGATCTGAGGAGTTCCTACGAGCAGTACGTC.

V is TRBV6-4 and J is TRBJ2-1, with 11 bases lining up with TRBD2. J lost 6 bases, V lost 1 base, and 2 bases had no gene match. This CDR3 is built from 15 residues. Germline lookup yields CDR1 MRHNA and CDR2 SNTAGT. CDR3 nucleotides: TGTGCCAGCAGTGACTTAGCGGGGGGGCTCAATGAGCAGTTCTTC. It is translated as CASSDLAGGLNEQFF.

This chain uses TRBV6-5 with TRBJ2-2; no definite D call. Trimming pared 8 bases from V and 0 bases from J, leaving 10 bases between. Germline V gene data show CDR1 as MNHEY and CDR2 as SVGAGI. CDR3 length: 14 residues. The CDR3 bases are TGTGCCAGCCAATGGGCGCCGAACACCGGGGAGCTGTTTTTT. As protein: CASQWAPNTGELFF.

The chain joins TRBV5-1 to TRBJ2-2; D perhaps matches TRBD2 (5 bases). This CDR3 is 16 amino acids long. Trimming stripped 0 bases from V and 0 bases from J, with 9 bases between. CDR1 and CDR2 from the germline V gene are SGHRS and YFSETQ. CDR3 protein: CASSLEVGANTGELFF. The DNA of the CDR3 is TGCGCCAGCAGCTTGGAGGTCGGGGCGAACACCGGGGAGCTGTTTTTT.

The genes are TRBV6-5 and TRBJ2-1; TRBD1 agrees at 7 bases. This CDR3 has 15 residues. Germline assignment: CDR1 MNHEY and CDR2 SVGAGI. V lost 6 bases and J lost 8; bases outside the gene matches: 13. The CDR3 is CASRAADRTRYEQFF. CDR3 sequence (DNA): TGTGCCAGCAGAGCCGCGGACAGGACGCGTTATGAGCAGTTCTTC.

The CDR3 loop reads CASSFTGQGVTEAFF. DNA of the CDR3: TGTGCCAGCAGCTTCACGGGACAGGGGGTCACTGAAGCTTTCTTT. The chain couples TRBV7-9 to TRBJ1-1; TRBD1 matches 11 bases. The CDR3 sequence is 15 residues long. V shed 3 bases and J 4 bases; nucleotides not matched to a gene: 4. Germline-derived CDR1 and CDR2 are SEHNR and FQNEAQ (reference sequence).

The V call is TRBV7-2, the J call TRBJ2-1; tentative D call: TRBD2 (7 bases). The CDR3 runs 15 residues. Trimming cost V 5 bases and J 7 bases, with 18 bases left between them. Germline V gene lookup returns CDR1 SGHTA and CDR2 FQGNSA. The CDR3 is CASSRKGGGKNEQFF. The CDR3 DNA is TGTGCCAGCAGCAGAAAGGGGGGGGGTAAAAATGAGCAGTTCTTC.